Listed below are T cell receptor beta chains from one sample, sequenced in a study of a mutant IDH1 vaccine in newly diagnosed glioma. These TCRs' antigens remain unknown. The method was immunoSEQ multiplex PCR; TCRdb's version includes in-frame clones alone and lacks a portion of them. The data show tens of thousands of clones, 85% to 90% seen once. The sample in question was PBMCs, obtained from a glioma patient whose treatment included an IDH1 peptide vaccine. All receptors derive from a woman in her 40s with glioma. Both conserved end residues are part of each CDR3. Each record gives: D gene, clone size, V gene, J gene, CDR3 protein, CDR3 DNA. A D gene is named only where the DNA matches it firmly. Size is omitted from some rows. Given values are once, few, many or a class for expanded clones.

D: NA
size: NA
V: TRBV6-5
J: TRBJ1-2
CDR3: CASSRANYGYTF
DNA: TGTGCCAGCTCCCGGGCTAACTATGGCTACACCTTC

D: NA
size: few
V: TRBV19
J: TRBJ2-3
CDR3: CASSLRTTDTQYF
DNA: TGTGCCAGTAGTCTCCGGACCACAGATACGCAGTATTTT

D: TRBD1
size: NA
V: TRBV2
J: TRBJ2-2
CDR3: CASNTGQGGDTGELFF
DNA: TGTGCCAGCAACACGGGACAGGGCGGAGACACCGGGGAGCTGTTTTTT

D: NA
size: NA
V: TRBV7-9
J: TRBJ1-5
CDR3: CASSLGLSGRDNQPQHF
DNA: TGTGCCAGCAGCTTAGGTTTAAGTGGCAGGGACAATCAGCCCCAGCATTTT

D: NA
size: NA
V: TRBV5-6
J: TRBJ1-5
CDR3: CASSEGNRGSNQPQHF
DNA: TGTGCCAGCAGCGAGGGAAACCGAGGTAGCAATCAGCCCCAGCATTTT

D: NA
size: NA
V: TRBV5-1
J: TRBJ2-5
CDR3: CASSLGQSFQETQYF
DNA: TGCGCCAGCAGCCTCGGACAGAGCTTCCAAGAGACCCAGTACTTC

D: TRBD1
size: NA
V: TRBV30
J: TRBJ1-3
CDR3: CACQGAGNTIYF
DNA: TGTGCCTGTCAGGGGGCTGGAAACACCATATATTTT

D: TRBD2
size: NA
V: TRBV7-2
J: TRBJ2-5
CDR3: CASTPRLAEEETQYF
DNA: TGTGCCAGCACCCCGCGTCTAGCGGAAGAAGAGACCCAGTACTTC

D: TRBD2
size: NA
V: TRBV2
J: TRBJ2-5
CDR3: CASSVAGWYQETQYF
DNA: TGTGCCAGCAGTGTAGCGGGGTGGTACCAAGAGACCCAGTACTTC

D: NA
size: NA
V: TRBV4-3
J: TRBJ1-1
CDR3: CASSQAITNTEAFF
DNA: TGCGCCAGCAGCCAAGCCATCACCAACACTGAAGCTTTCTTT

D: NA
size: NA
V: TRBV27
J: TRBJ2-7
CDR3: CASSAGTLREQYF
DNA: TGTGCCAGCAGTGCCGGGACTCTCCGGGAGCAGTACTTC

D: TRBD1
size: NA
V: TRBV29-1
J: TRBJ1-3
CDR3: CSVADRGLGNTIYF
DNA: TGCAGCGTCGCCGACAGGGGGCTCGGAAACACCATATATTTT

D: NA
size: NA
V: TRBV7-2
J: TRBJ2-2
CDR3: CASSLRRGATAGELFF
DNA: TGTGCCAGCAGCTTACGACGGGGGGCGACGGCCGGGGAGCTGTTTTTT

D: NA
size: NA
V: TRBV5-1
J: TRBJ2-2
CDR3: CASSLEGYTGELFF
DNA: TGCGCCAGCAGCTTAGAGGGATACACCGGGGAGCTGTTTTTT

D: NA
size: NA
V: TRBV6-5
J: TRBJ1-2
CDR3: CASSLKGGANYGYTF
DNA: TGTGCCAGCAGCCTCAAGGGGGGGGCTAACTATGGCTACACCTTC

D: NA
size: NA
V: TRBV7-3
J: TRBJ1-1
CDR3: CASSLRGGPNTEAFF
DNA: TGTGCCAGCAGCTTACGGGGGGGACCGAACACTGAAGCTTTCTTT

D: TRBD1
size: NA
V: TRBV7-2
J: TRBJ1-1
CDR3: CASSRDRMNTEAFF
DNA: TGTGCCAGCAGCCGGGACAGGATGAACACTGAAGCTTTCTTT

D: NA
size: NA
V: TRBV7-2
J: TRBJ1-5
CDR3: CASSLAPQGRQPQHF
DNA: TGTGCCAGCAGCTTAGCGCCCCAGGGGCGACAGCCCCAGCATTTT

D: NA
size: NA
V: TRBV20-1
J: TRBJ2-3
CDR3: CSVKPEDTQYF
DNA: TGCAGTGTCAAACCCGAAGATACGCAGTATTTT

D: NA
size: NA
V: TRBV4-1
J: TRBJ2-7
CDR3: CASSQAPPRLGYEQYF
DNA: TGCGCCAGCAGCCAAGCCCCCCCCCGCCTAGGCTACGAGCAGTACTTC

D: NA
size: NA
V: TRBV6-5
J: TRBJ1-2
CDR3: CASSAGGNYGYTF
DNA: TGTGCCAGCAGTGCCGGGGGGAACTATGGCTACACCTTC

D: NA
size: NA
V: TRBV28
J: TRBJ2-7
CDR3: CASSLRQGFGEQYF
DNA: TGTGCCAGCAGTTTAAGGCAGGGGTTTGGCGAGCAGTACTTC

D: NA
size: NA
V: TRBV19
J: TRBJ2-2
CDR3: CASSIGGTGELFF
DNA: TGTGCCAGTAGTATCGGGGGAACCGGGGAGCTGTTTTTT

D: TRBD2
size: NA
V: TRBV10-3
J: TRBJ2-3
CDR3: CAIRLGLAGTTDTQYF
DNA: TGTGCCATCAGGCTTGGACTAGCGGGCACCACAGATACGCAGTATTTT

D: NA
size: medium-sized
V: TRBV5-1
J: TRBJ2-1
CDR3: CASSPSGSVLNEQFF
DNA: TGCGCCAGCAGCCCGAGTGGATCCGTTCTCAATGAGCAGTTCTTC

D: NA
size: NA
V: TRBV19
J: TRBJ1-1
CDR3: CASSRRVNTEAFF
DNA: TGTGCCAGTAGTCGACGGGTGAACACTGAAGCTTTCTTT

D: NA
size: NA
V: TRBV4-3
J: TRBJ2-2
CDR3: CASSQDGRELFF
DNA: TGCGCCAGCAGCCAAGATGGCCGGGAGCTGTTTTTT

D: NA
size: NA
V: TRBV7-9
J: TRBJ1-4
CDR3: CASSLLGGNLLFF
DNA: TGTGCCAGCAGCTTACTAGGGGGTAATTTGCTGTTTTTT

D: NA
size: NA
V: TRBV2
J: TRBJ2-7
CDR3: CASRMGIYEQYF
DNA: TGTGCCAGCAGGATGGGGATTTACGAGCAGTACTTC

D: NA
size: NA
V: TRBV12-5
J: TRBJ2-1
CDR3: CASGLRLAYNEQFF
DNA: TGTGCTAGTGGTTTGAGGTTAGCTTACAATGAGCAGTTCTTC

D: NA
size: NA
V: TRBV19
J: TRBJ2-1
CDR3: CASSILSLNEQFF
DNA: TGTGCCAGTAGTATTCTCTCGTTAAATGAGCAGTTCTTC

D: NA
size: NA
V: TRBV6-6
J: TRBJ1-4
CDR3: CASRVPPQEKLFF
DNA: TGTGCCAGCAGGGTTCCGCCCCAAGAAAAACTGTTTTTT

D: NA
size: NA
V: TRBV7-2
J: TRBJ2-3
CDR3: CASSYQADPSTDTQYF
DNA: TGTGCCAGCAGCTATCAAGCGGACCCGAGCACAGATACGCAGTATTTT

D: NA
size: NA
V: TRBV30
J: TRBJ2-3
CDR3: CAGTGRTTDTQYF
DNA: TGTGCCGGCACTGGGAGAACGACAGATACGCAGTATTTT

D: TRBD1
size: NA
V: TRBV10-1
J: TRBJ1-2
CDR3: CASSEGTGNYGYTF
DNA: TGCGCCAGCAGCGAAGGGACAGGGAACTATGGCTACACCTTC

D: NA
size: NA
V: TRBV5-1
J: TRBJ1-4
CDR3: CASSLLGGSNEKLFF
DNA: TGCGCCAGCAGCTTGTTGGGGGGTTCTAATGAAAAACTGTTTTTT

D: TRBD2
size: NA
V: TRBV4-2
J: TRBJ2-5
CDR3: CASSQTLAAGWGQETQYF
DNA: TGTGCCAGCAGCCAGACCCTAGCGGCGGGATGGGGCCAAGAGACCCAGTACTTC

D: NA
size: NA
V: TRBV4-3
J: TRBJ1-1
CDR3: CASSQDTGNTEAFF
DNA: TGCGCCAGCAGCCAAGATACAGGGAACACTGAAGCTTTCTTT

D: NA
size: NA
V: TRBV6-6
J: TRBJ1-2
CDR3: CASTTQRFYGYTF
DNA: TGTGCCAGCACCACCCAAAGGTTCTATGGCTACACCTTC

D: TRBD1
size: NA
V: TRBV6-6
J: TRBJ2-7
CDR3: CASSYLDRAYEQYF
DNA: TGTGCCAGCAGTTACCTGGACAGGGCCTACGAGCAGTACTTC

D: TRBD2
size: NA
V: TRBV4-1
J: TRBJ2-1
CDR3: CASSQGVSAGASEQFF
DNA: TGCGCCAGCAGCCAAGGGGTCTCGGCGGGAGCGAGTGAGCAGTTCTTC

D: NA
size: once
V: TRBV27
J: TRBJ2-5
CDR3: CASSFHEQETQYF
DNA: TGTGCCAGCAGTTTCCACGAACAAGAGACCCAGTACTTC

D: TRBD1
size: NA
V: TRBV6-1
J: TRBJ2-3
CDR3: CASRGQGADTQYF
DNA: TGTGCCAGCAGGGGACAGGGTGCAGATACGCAGTATTTT

D: NA
size: NA
V: TRBV6-5
J: TRBJ2-3
CDR3: CASSYSGGTSTDTQYF
DNA: TGTGCCAGCAGTTACTCTGGGGGGACCTCCACAGATACGCAGTATTTT

D: TRBD2
size: NA
V: TRBV27
J: TRBJ2-3
CDR3: CVVAGHTDTQYF
DNA: TGTGTCGTAGCGGGGCACACAGATACGCAGTATTTT

D: NA
size: NA
V: TRBV18
J: TRBJ1-1
CDR3: CASSPGGEAFF
DNA: TGTGCCAGCTCACCAGGGGGTGAAGCTTTCTTT

D: NA
size: NA
V: TRBV30
J: TRBJ2-5
CDR3: CAWSPTTGETQYF
DNA: TGTGCCTGGAGTCCGACGACAGGAGAGACCCAGTACTTC

D: NA
size: NA
V: TRBV7-2
J: TRBJ2-3
CDR3: CASSLVRGDTQYF
DNA: TGTGCCAGCAGCTTAGTTCGCGGGGATACGCAGTATTTT

D: NA
size: NA
V: TRBV5-1
J: TRBJ2-1
CDR3: CASSLGVNEQFF
DNA: TGCGCCAGCAGCTTGGGGGTCAATGAGCAGTTCTTC

D: NA
size: NA
V: TRBV6-5
J: TRBJ2-5
CDR3: CASSYSPSGETQYF
DNA: TGTGCCAGCAGTTACTCGCCCAGCGGGGAGACCCAGTACTTC

D: NA
size: NA
V: TRBV4-3
J: TRBJ2-5
CDR3: CASSQGTEETQYF
DNA: TGCGCCAGCAGCCAAGGAACTGAAGAGACCCAGTACTTC

D: NA
size: NA
V: TRBV5-1
J: TRBJ2-5
CDR3: CASATHPGTYQETQYF
DNA: TGCGCCAGCGCTACCCATCCAGGGACCTACCAAGAGACCCAGTACTTC

D: NA
size: NA
V: TRBV25-1
J: TRBJ2-5
CDR3: CASSTDSQETQYF
DNA: TGTGCCAGCAGTACGGACAGCCAAGAGACCCAGTACTTC

D: TRBD2
size: NA
V: TRBV11-2
J: TRBJ2-4
CDR3: CASSPFTSGGNIQYF
DNA: TGTGCCAGCAGCCCGTTTACTAGCGGGGGAAACATTCAGTACTTC

D: NA
size: NA
V: TRBV28
J: TRBJ2-7
CDR3: CASSPDRGPSYEQYF
DNA: TGTGCCAGCAGTCCTGACCGGGGGCCCTCATACGAGCAGTACTTC

D: NA
size: NA
V: TRBV5-1
J: TRBJ2-3
CDR3: CASSFRQGTDTQYF
DNA: TGCGCCAGCAGCTTCCGACAGGGCACAGATACGCAGTATTTT

D: NA
size: NA
V: TRBV5-1
J: TRBJ1-3
CDR3: CASSPFSGNTIYF
DNA: TGCGCCAGCAGCCCGTTTTCTGGAAACACCATATATTTT

D: TRBD1
size: NA
V: TRBV11-2
J: TRBJ1-6
CDR3: CATRTGGYYNSPLHF
DNA: TGTGCCACTAGGACAGGAGGCTACTATAATTCACCCCTCCACTTT

D: NA
size: few
V: TRBV6-1
J: TRBJ2-6
CDR3: CASSEARLEVSGANVLTF
DNA: TGTGCCAGCAGTGAAGCGAGACTAGAGGTTTCTGGGGCCAACGTCCTGACTTTC